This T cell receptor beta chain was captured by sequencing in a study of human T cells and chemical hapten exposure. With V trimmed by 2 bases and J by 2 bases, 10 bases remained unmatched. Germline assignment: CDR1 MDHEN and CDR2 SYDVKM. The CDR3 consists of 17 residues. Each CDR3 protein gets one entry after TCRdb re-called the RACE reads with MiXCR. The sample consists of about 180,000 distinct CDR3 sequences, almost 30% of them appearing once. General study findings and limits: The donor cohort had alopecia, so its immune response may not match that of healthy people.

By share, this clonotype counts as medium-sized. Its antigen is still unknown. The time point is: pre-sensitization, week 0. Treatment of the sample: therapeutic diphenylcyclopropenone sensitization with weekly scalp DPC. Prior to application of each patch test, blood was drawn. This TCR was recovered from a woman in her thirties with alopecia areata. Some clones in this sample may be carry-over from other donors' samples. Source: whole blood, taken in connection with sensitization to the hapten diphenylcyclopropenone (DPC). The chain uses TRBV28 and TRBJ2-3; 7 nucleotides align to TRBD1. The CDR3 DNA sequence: TGTGCCAGCAGTTTACAACAAGGGGGCCACAACACAGATACGCAGTATTTT. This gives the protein CASSLQQGGHNTDTQYF. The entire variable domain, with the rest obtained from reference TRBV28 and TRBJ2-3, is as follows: DVKVTQSSRYLVKRTGEKVFLECVQDMDHENMFWYRQDPGLGLRLIYFSYDVKMKEKGDIPEGYSVSREKKERFSLILESASTNQTSMYLCASSLQQGGHNTDTQYFGPGTRLTVL.